This record concerns one T cell receptor (beta chain) sequence. The data belong to a study of tumor T cells in aggressive B-cell lymphoma. The protocol was immunoSEQ multiplex PCR, while the TCRdb copy is restricted to in-frame clones and leaves out a portion. This table holds 3,000 to 4,000 clones, about 94% found once. This TCR came from an adult with diffuse large B cell lymphoma. Material for sequencing was tumor tissue.

CDR3 region: CANRPDRNYEQYF. The CDR3 coding sequence is TGTGCCAACAGACCAGACAGGAACTACGAGCAGTACTTC. The rearrangement uses TRBV5-4 and TRBJ2-7; TRBD1 is a possible D gene (6 bases). Germline V gives CDR1 SGHNT, CDR2 YYREEE (reference sequence). V was pared by 9 bases and J by 3 bases, with 16 bases between. This CDR3 contains 13 residues. Variable domain in full (rest from reference TRBV5-4 and TRBJ2-7): ETGVTQSPTHLIKTRGQQVTLRCSSQSGHNTVSWYQQALGQGPQFIFQYYREEENGRGNFPPRFSGLQFPNYSSELNVNALELDDSALYLCANRPDRNYEQYFGPGTRLTVT.